Presented here are 13 T cell receptor beta chains from one specimen sequenced in a study of T cell responses to AZD1222 COVID-19 vaccine. Method: immunoSEQ multiplex PCR; TCRdb's copy keeps in-frame clones and lacks some. The data show approximately 140,000 clones, just over 90% seen once. The sample was peripheral blood, taken on day 0 of MenACWY control vaccination. All receptors come from an adult in good health.

The chain recombines TRBV10-1 with TRBJ1-4, with 7 bases identical to TRBD1. With V trimmed by 4 bases and J by 5 bases, 4 bases remained unmatched. Germline V lookup: CDR1 WNHNN, CDR2 SYGVQD (reference sequence). The CDR3 has 14 amino acids. The CDR3 sequence is CASSGEQGNEKLFF. CDR3 nucleotide sequence: TGCGCCAGCAGTGGGGAACAGGGGAATGAAAAACTGTTTTTT.

This chain connects TRBV30 to TRBJ1-2; 8 bases are shared with TRBD1. The CDR3 is 13 amino acids. V was pared by 3 bases and J by 4 bases, with 4 bases of the junction left unmatched. From germline, CDR1 is GTSNPN and CDR2 SVGIG (reference sequence). The chain's CDR3 is CAWSRGLIYGYTF. DNA of the CDR3: TGTGCCTGGAGCAGGGGGCTTATCTATGGCTACACCTTC.

V is TRBV18 and J is TRBJ2-3; D unclear. V lost 3 bases, J lost 4 bases, and 14 bases lay in between. The CDR3 runs 15 residues. Per germline, CDR1 KGHSH and CDR2 LQKENI. The CDR3 DNA reads TGTGCCAGCTCACCCCAGATGGGTGGGGCAGATACGCAGTATTTT. Its translation: CASSPQMGGADTQYF.

This clone was seen only a few times. The V call is TRBV6-6, the J call TRBJ1-2, with 11 nucleotides matching TRBD1. Per the germline V gene, CDR1 is MNHNY and CDR2 is SVGAGI (reference sequence). The V and J ends lost 5 bases and 7 bases, in that order; junction bases with no gene match: 6. The CDR3 totals 14 residues. The chain's CDR3 is CASSPGQGDGGYTF. The CDR3 DNA is TGTGCCAGCAGTCCGGGACAGGGGGACGGTGGCTACACCTTC.

The rearrangement links TRBV11-2 to TRBJ1-2, with 8 positions matching TRBD1. The germline CDR1 and CDR2 sequences are SGHAT and FQNNGV. This CDR3 comprises 14 residues. Trimming removed 3 bases from V and 8 bases from J; junction bases left unmatched: 8. CDR3 protein: CASSFNRGSQGYTF. The CDR3 DNA sequence: TGTGCCAGCAGCTTCAACAGGGGGTCCCAAGGCTACACCTTC.

This clone was counted a few times. This chain uses TRBV10-2 with TRBJ2-2; D is ambiguous. With 6 bases removed from V and 1 base from J, the gap between germline ends came to 12 bases. The CDR3 has 15 residues. CDR1 is WSHSY and CDR2 is SAAADI in the germline V gene. CDR3 in DNA: TGCGCCAGCAGCGGGCGGTGGGGGAACACCGGGGAGCTGTTTTTT. This translates into CASSGRWGNTGELFF.

In DNA form, the CDR3 reads TGTGCCAGCAGTTACTCGATCGAGGGGGACACTGAAGCTTTCTTT. As protein: CASSYSIEGDTEAFF. The gene calls are TRBV6-5 and TRBJ1-1; the D gene is possibly TRBD1 (6 bases). CDR1 is MNHEY, CDR2 SVGAGI, per germline. CDR3 size: 15 residues. Trimming removed 0 bases from V and 3 bases from J, with 11 bases in between.

The genes are TRBV9 and TRBJ1-5, with TRBD1 as a possible D gene (6 bases). CDR3 length: 13 amino acids. V was pared by 3 bases and J by 4 bases, with 8 bases between. Germline CDR1 SGDLS, CDR2 YYNGEE. The CDR3 here is CASSEQGNQPQHF. Written as DNA, the CDR3 is TGTGCCAGCAGCGAGCAGGGGAATCAGCCCCAGCATTTT.

The chain has TRBV9 and TRBJ2-7; 7 bases align to TRBD1. Germline trimming cut 0 bases from V and 6 bases from J; bases unmatched to any gene: 6. Germline V gene sequence: CDR1 SGDLS, CDR2 YYNGEE. The CDR3 is 14 residues long. This CDR3 is CASSVGDRAAEQYF. In DNA, the CDR3 is TGTGCCAGCAGCGTAGGCGACAGGGCTGCCGAGCAGTACTTC.

The J gene is TRBJ1-3, the V gene TRBV18, with TRBD1 as a possible D gene (6 bases). The CDR3 totals 17 residues. The ends were cut back, 3 bases at V and 0 bases at J, with 15 bases in the middle. Germline CDR1 is KGHSH and CDR2 is LQKENI. CDR3 DNA sequence: TGTGCCAGCTCACCGGGGACACTCACCGGCTCTGGAAACACCATATATTTT. Translation: CASSPGTLTGSGNTIYF.

The genes are TRBV5-4 and TRBJ1-3; D remains ambiguous. CDR1 is SGHNT and CDR2 is YYREEE in the germline V gene (reference sequence). There are 16 residues in the CDR3. V lost 0 bases to trimming and J lost 1 base, with 11 bases between them. CDR3 DNA sequence: TGTGCCAGCAGCTTGGACAGTACCACTTCTGGAAACACCATATATTTT. Its translation: CASSLDSTTSGNTIYF.

V gene TRBV5-1 combines with J gene TRBJ1-2, with 9 bases fitting TRBD1. Trimming cost V 4 bases and J 3 bases; bases outside gene matches: 7. CDR1 is SGHRS, CDR2 YFSETQ, per germline. The CDR3 length is 15 residues. The CDR3 region has the DNA TGCGCCAGCAGCGTAACCGGGACAGGGTACTATGGCTACACCTTC. It specifies CASSVTGTGYYGYTF.

The chain has TRBV12-3 or TRBV12-4 and TRBJ1-2, with TRBD1 identical over 9 bases. V dropped 4 bases and J dropped 9; count of bases not matched to a gene: 6. The CDR3 sequence is 13 residues long. CDR3: CASSSGQGVSYTF. The CDR3 DNA reads TGTGCCAGCAGTTCGGGACAGGGCGTTAGCTACACCTTC.